This T cell receptor beta chain was recorded in a study of early T cells in non-severe SARS-CoV-2 infection. Individual cDNA molecules received unique molecular identifiers. TCRdb processed the 5' RACE reads anew with MiXCR; each CDR3 protein has one entry. Here the sample spans around 50,000 distinct CDR3 sequences, around 9.5% being singletons. The CDR3 has 16 residues. From germline, CDR1 is DFQATT and CDR2 SNEGSKA (reference sequence). With V trimmed by 1 base and J by 4 bases, 8 bases remained unmatched. The TCR originated in an adult who was a healthcare worker with PCR-confirmed SARS-CoV-2 infection or an uninfected control (not recorded which). The genes are TRBV20-1 and TRBJ2-3; TRBD2 agrees at 10 bases. The sequencing sample was made of whole blood. This CDR3 reads CSARGSSGSIADTQYF. CDR3 nucleotides: TGCAGTGCTAGAGGGTCTAGCGGGAGTATAGCAGATACGCAGTATTTT.